This T cell receptor (beta chain) was identified during a study of Graves' ophthalmopathy and Graves' hyperthyroidism. Overall study context: Blood was drawn at initial diagnosis, before any treatment.

The CDR3 loop spans 15 amino acids. The V gene lost 0 bases and the J gene lost 0 bases, with 8 bases spanning the gap. CDR1 is MNHEY, CDR2 SVGAGI, per germline. The study excluded patients with other autoimmune diseases, uncontrolled infections, pregnancy or lactation. A diagnosis was made from clinical symptoms together with serum thyroxine, TRAb, thyroid ultrasound and orbital computed tomography. A volume of around 10 ml of fresh peripheral blood supplied the PBMCs. This clonotype was counted many times. Amplification from RNA transcripts yielded the TCR beta CDR3 regions. After a first-round RT-PCR with HTBI primers, a second-round multiplex PCR was run. From the multiplex PCR reads, TCRdb called clonotypes with MiXCR, one entry per CDR3 protein. The sample lists hundreds of thousands of distinct CDR3 sequences; 22% were seen once.

This TCR derives from a young woman with stable Graves' hyperthyroidism. Some clones in this sample may be carry-over from other donors' samples. The sequencing input was peripheral blood. The chain carries TRBV6-5 and TRBJ1-1; D possibly corresponds to TRBD1 (5 bases). The CDR3 protein is CASSYSKQVNTEAFF. CDR3 bases: TGTGCCAGCAGTTACTCGAAACAGGTGAACACTGAAGCTTTCTTT.